Below, 19 T cell receptor beta chains from the same sample are listed, as sequenced in a study of long-term antiretroviral therapy in people with HIV. Runs used v3.0 of the immunoSEQ assay and were done at survey level. Some clones are missing from TCRdb's copy, which holds only in-frame ones; the method was immunoSEQ multiplex PCR. This table has some 17,000 clones, about 81% appearing once. The sequencing used unsorted PBMCs, collected 3.2 years after starting antiretroviral therapy. The receptors here all came from a woman aged 40-49 years with HIV.

The chain is built from TRBV30 and TRBJ1-1, with 7 bases matching TRBD1. Germline V CDR1 and CDR2: GTSNPN, SVGIG (reference sequence). Trimming at V came to 4 bases and at J to 5 bases, leaving 1 base not matched to a gene. The CDR3 contains 11 residues. CDR3 sequence reads: CAWNRGTEAFF. CDR3 DNA sequence: TGTGCCTGGAACAGGGGTACTGAAGCTTTCTTT.

The V and J genes are TRBV5-1 and TRBJ2-7; no definite D call. Germline CDR1 and CDR2: SGHRS and YFSETQ. Between the trimmed V and J ends, which lost 9 bases and 5 bases, there was a span of 21 bases. There are 14 residues in the CDR3. CDR3 residues: CATSTSPTYNEQYF. DNA for the CDR3: TGCGCCACCTCGACGAGCCCTACTTACAACGAGCAGTACTTC.

The chain recombines TRBV10-2 with TRBJ2-5, with D perhaps matching TRBD1 or TRBD2 (6 bases each). This CDR3 is 14 amino acids long. Per the germline V gene, CDR1 is WSHSY and CDR2 is SAAADI. Trimming cost V 3 bases and J 3 bases, with 11 bases left between them. This chain's CDR3 is CASSDYGGKETQYF. CDR3 DNA sequence: TGCGCCAGCAGTGATTACGGGGGCAAAGAGACCCAGTACTTC.

The chain has TRBV4-2 and TRBJ2-7, with 11 bases lining up with TRBD1. The ends lost 5 bases at V and 5 bases at J; junction bases unmatched: 5. The germline V gene encodes CDR1 LGHNA and CDR2 YNFKEQ. The CDR3 spans 14 residues. CDR3 bases: TGTGCCAGCAGCGGGACAGGGGGACGGGACGAGCAGTACTTC. Encoded protein: CASSGTGGRDEQYF.

The CDR3 loop reads CASSPPGRVAYNEQFF. The CDR3 coding sequence is TGTGCCAGCTCCCCGCCAGGGAGGGTCGCCTACAATGAGCAGTTCTTC. The chain links TRBV18 to TRBJ2-1; 7 bases fit TRBD2. The CDR3 is 16 amino acids. V shed 6 bases and J 2 bases; nucleotides not matched to a gene: 10. Germline assignment: CDR1 KGHSH and CDR2 LQKENI.

This chain uses TRBV15 with TRBJ2-7, with 12 bases lining up with TRBD1. With 3 bases clipped from V and 5 bases from J, the junction kept 2 bases outside the gene matches. The V gene's germline CDR1 is LNHNV and CDR2 YYDKDF (reference sequence). The length of the CDR3 is 14 residues. Written as DNA, the CDR3 is TGTGCCACCAGCAGTGGGACAGGGGGCGACGAGCAGTACTTC. Protein sequence: CATSSGTGGDEQYF.

The chain's CDR3 is CASSSTGVTEAFF. In DNA form, the CDR3 reads TGTGCCAGCAGCTCCACAGGGGTGACTGAAGCTTTCTTT. V is TRBV11-3 and J is TRBJ1-1; 7 bases map to TRBD1. This CDR3 spans 13 amino acids. Trimming took 4 bases from V and 5 from J; bases not matched to a gene: 4. Looked up from germline, CDR1 is SGHNT and CDR2 is YENEEA.

This rearrangement joins TRBV5-4 to TRBJ1-1; no clear D gene. V gave up 0 bases and J gave up 6 bases, with 9 bases separating them. The germline V gene has CDR1 SGHNT and CDR2 YYREEE (reference sequence). The CDR3 consists of 13 residues. Here the CDR3 reads CASSLGTESEAFF. The CDR3 bases are TGTGCCAGCAGCTTGGGAACAGAATCTGAAGCTTTCTTT.

This clone was seen only once. The rearrangement joins TRBV9 to TRBJ1-1, with D possibly TRBD1 on 5 matching bases. From germline, CDR1 is SGDLS and CDR2 YYNGEE. Trimming took off 0 bases at V and 5 bases at J, with 14 bases between the two ends. This CDR3 is 15 amino acids long. CDR3 nucleotide sequence: TGTGCCAGCAGCGTAGTAGGGTTGGAGGGGACTGAAGCTTTCTTT. Translated: CASSVVGLEGTEAFF.

This clone was seen more than once but under ten times. The V gene is TRBV18, the J gene TRBJ2-2; no definite D call. CDR3 length: 14 amino acids. Germline V gene sequence: CDR1 KGHSH, CDR2 LQKENI. V shed 0 bases and J shed 1 base, with 3 bases lying between them. The CDR3 DNA reads as TGTGCCAGCTCACCACCCAAGAACACCGGGGAGCTGTTTTTT. Its translation is CASSPPKNTGELFF. The entire variable domain, with the rest obtained from reference TRBV18 and TRBJ2-2, is as follows: NAGVMQNPRHLVRRRGQEARLRCSPMKGHSHVYWYRQLPEEGLKFMVYLQKENIIDESGMPKERFSAEFPKEGPSILRIQQVVRGDSAAYFCASSPPKNTGELFFGEGSRLTVL.

This chain links TRBV18 with TRBJ2-6; D remains unclear. Germline-derived CDR1 and CDR2 are KGHSH and LQKENI. The CDR3 runs to 16 residues. The ends were cut back, 2 bases at V and 0 bases at J, with 8 bases in the middle. Here the CDR3 reads CASSPKGISGANVLTF. The DNA for the CDR3 is TGTGCCAGCTCACCAAAAGGAATCTCTGGGGCCAACGTCCTGACTTTC. Filled out from reference TRBV18 and TRBJ2-6, the complete variable domain reads NAGVMQNPRHLVRRRGQEARLRCSPMKGHSHVYWYRQLPEEGLKFMVYLQKENIIDESGMPKERFSAEFPKEGPSILRIQQVVRGDSAAYFCASSPKGISGANVLTFGAGSRLTVL.

The chain employs TRBV6-1 and TRBJ2-7; either TRBD1 or TRBD2 may supply D (7 bases each). This CDR3 is built from 14 residues. The V gene lost 6 bases and the J gene lost 3 bases, with 15 bases spanning the gap. The germline gives CDR1 MNHNS, CDR2 SASEGT. The CDR3 bases are TGTGCCAGCAGCCACGACAGGGAGGGCTACGAGCAGTACTTC. Its translation: CASSHDREGYEQYF.

This chain links TRBV19 with TRBJ2-2; D call uncertain. This CDR3 has 13 amino acids. Trimming took off 4 bases at V and 3 bases at J, with 6 bases between the two ends. CDR1 LNHDA and CDR2 SQIVND come from the germline V gene (reference sequence). CDR3 nucleotides: TGTGCCAGTAGTACTATCTACACCGGGGAGCTGTTTTTT. It yields the protein CASSTIYTGELFF.

The chain has TRBV30 and TRBJ2-1; D ambiguous. The V end was cut by 5 bases, the J end by 8 bases, with 13 bases between. The CDR3 is 12 residues long. CDR1 is GTSNPN, CDR2 SVGIG, per germline (reference sequence). CDR3 coding DNA: TGTGCCTGGGGTAGGGTTGGCGATGAGCAGTTCTTC. It yields the protein CAWGRVGDEQFF. Full variable domain (remainder filled in from reference TRBV30 and TRBJ2-1): SQTIHQWPATLVQPVGSPLSLECTVEGTSNPNLYWYRQAAGRGLQLLFYSVGIGQISSEVPQNLSASRPQDRQFILSSKKLLLSDSGFYLCAWGRVGDEQFFGPGTRLTVL.

The chain employs TRBV5-4 and TRBJ1-2; weak D call: TRBD1 (5 bases). Trimming cost V 0 bases and J 4 bases, with 10 bases left between them. The CDR3 runs 14 residues. Germline CDR1 SGHNT, CDR2 YYREEE (reference sequence). CDR3 protein: CASSLVGVGYGYTF. In DNA form, the CDR3 reads TGTGCCAGCAGCTTGGTAGGGGTCGGCTATGGCTACACCTTC.

The chain employs TRBV18 and TRBJ2-4, with D possibly being TRBD1 or TRBD2 (6 bases each). CDR1 and CDR2 from the germline V gene are KGHSH and LQKENI. The CDR3 totals 16 residues. Trimming took 2 bases from V and 4 from J, leaving 15 bases between them. CDR3 residues: CASSPGNGGPKNIQYF. In nucleotides, the CDR3 is TGTGCCAGCTCACCAGGGAATGGGGGGCCGAAAAACATTCAGTACTTC.

This rearrangement joins TRBV7-2 to TRBJ2-1; D may be TRBD1 or TRBD2 (5 bases each). CDR1 SGHTA and CDR2 FQGNSA come from the germline V gene. This CDR3 spans 12 amino acids. V was trimmed by 3 bases and J by 8 bases, leaving 8 bases between them. This CDR3 reads CASSFEGHEQFF. In nucleotides, the CDR3 is TGTGCCAGCAGCTTTGAGGGACATGAGCAGTTCTTC. Supplemented by reference TRBV7-2 and TRBJ2-1, the full variable domain reads GAGVSQSPSNKVTEKGKDVELRCDPISGHTALYWYRQSLGQGLEFLIYFQGNSAPDKSGLPSDRFSAERTGGSVSTLTIQRTQQEDSAVYLCASSFEGHEQFFGPGTRLTVL.

This clone occurred a few times. The V and J genes are TRBV15 and TRBJ2-1, with D hard to call. V was pared by 0 bases and J by 7 bases, with 7 bases between. This CDR3 contains 13 residues. Per germline, CDR1 LNHNV and CDR2 YYDKDF (reference sequence). The CDR3 DNA sequence: TGTGCCACCAGCAGAGATCTCGGGAATGAGCAGTTCTTC. It is translated as CATSRDLGNEQFF.

The chain combines TRBV6-1 with TRBJ1-1; perhaps TRBD1 as D (5 bases). CDR1 is MNHNS, CDR2 SASEGT, per germline. The CDR3 spans 14 residues. Trimming removed 10 bases at V and 1 base at J, with 16 bases between. CDR3 coding DNA: TGTGCCATCCTGGACAATTATAGGAACACTGAAGCTTTCTTT. Translation gives CAILDNYRNTEAFF.